The 24 T cell receptor beta chains below were found in one sample sequenced in a study of blood T cell repertoires in COVID-19. Profiled with immunoSEQ multiplex PCR; TCRdb holds only in-frame clones, not every one. Here the sample spans about 130,000 clones, 84% being singletons. The sequencing sample was made of peripheral blood. The receptors originated from a human donor in a cohort sampled during active COVID-19.

The chain links TRBV10-2 to TRBJ2-3; D gene uncertain. V shed 5 bases and J shed 0 bases, with 9 bases lying between them. There are 14 residues in the CDR3. The V gene's germline CDR1 is WSHSY and CDR2 SAAADI. The CDR3 bases are TGCGCCAGCAGTCATAGCTCTAGCACAGATACGCAGTATTTT. This translates into CASSHSSSTDTQYF.

The rearrangement links TRBV11-2 to TRBJ2-5; a possible D gene is TRBD1 (6 bases). Germline loops: CDR1 SGHAT, CDR2 FQNNGV. Trimming stripped 1 base from V and 4 bases from J, with 10 bases between. The CDR3 is 14 amino acids. The CDR3 loop reads CASSLAGGGETQYF. The CDR3 coding sequence is TGTGCCAGCAGCTTAGCTGGGGGCGGAGAGACCCAGTACTTC.

J is TRBJ2-3 and V is TRBV5-1, with D perhaps TRBD2 (5 bases). Germline-derived CDR1 and CDR2 are SGHRS and YFSETQ. The CDR3 runs to 14 residues. Trimming removed 4 bases from V and 5 bases from J, with 14 bases in between. In DNA, the CDR3 is TGCGCCAGCAGCGTGTCGAGGGTCAGAGATACGCAGTATTTT. This gives the protein CASSVSRVRDTQYF.

The CDR3 bases are TGTGCCAGCAAACGGACTAGCGGGGGGACAGATACGCAGTATTTT. This sequence encodes CASKRTSGGTDTQYF. The J gene is TRBJ2-3, the V gene TRBV6-5; 14 bases map to TRBD2. CDR3 length: 15 amino acids. Germline values: CDR1 MNHEY, CDR2 SVGAGI. Germline trimming cut 7 bases from V and 3 bases from J; bases unmatched to any gene: 3.

The CDR3 nucleotides are TGTGCCAGCAGCACAGGCGTAGGGCAGCCCCAGCATTTT. Its translation is CASSTGVGQPQHF. The chain combines TRBV11-2 with TRBJ1-5; D perhaps matches TRBD1 (5 bases). Trimming pared 5 bases from V and 7 bases from J, leaving 12 bases between. There are 13 residues in the CDR3. Germline values: CDR1 SGHAT, CDR2 FQNNGV.

Only a few counts were recorded for this clone. The chain employs TRBV6-8 and TRBJ1-5; the match to TRBD1 covers 10 bases. Germline V gene data show CDR1 as MNHGY and CDR2 as SAAAGT. V gave up 4 bases and J gave up 9 bases; unmatched junction bases: 9. CDR3 length equals 15 residues. The CDR3 nucleotides read TGTGCCAGCAGTTCGGACAGGGGGGGCCGAGGGCCCCAGCATTTT. This encodes CASSSDRGGRGPQHF.

The rearrangement links TRBV7-6 to TRBJ2-1, with D uncertain. Trimming took off 5 bases at V and 4 bases at J, with 30 bases between the two ends. Germline CDR1 and CDR2: SGHVS and FNYEAQ. CDR3 length: 20 amino acids. CDR3 sequence (DNA): TGTGCCAGCAGCCTCGGTTTTGCAACCCCTCGCCCCCTCGTATACAATGAGCAGTTCTTC. Protein: CASSLGFATPRPLVYNEQFF.

The chain carries TRBV11-2 and TRBJ2-1, with D possibly matching TRBD2 (6 bases). CDR1 and CDR2 from the germline V gene are SGHAT and FQNNGV. V shed 3 bases and J shed 6 bases, with 12 bases lying between them. This CDR3 has 14 amino acids. In DNA, the CDR3 is TGTGCCAGCAGCTTGGATCCGCGGGGCAATGAGCAGTTCTTC. Its protein is CASSLDPRGNEQFF.

The chain recombines TRBV29-1 with TRBJ2-3; TRBD2 matches 12 bases. The ends lost 6 bases at V and 1 base at J; junction bases unmatched: 5. Germline CDR1 reads SQVTM; CDR2 reads ANQGSEA. The CDR3 totals 15 residues. CDR3 bases: TGCAGCGTGAGACTAGCGGGGGAGGGCACAGATACGCAGTATTTT. Protein: CSVRLAGEGTDTQYF.

This clone was detected only once. Other DNA sequences in this specimen translate into the identical CDR3. V usage is TRBV11-3 and J usage is TRBJ2-1; 9 bases are shared with TRBD2. The CDR3 contains 15 residues. V lost 3 bases to trimming and J lost 4 bases; unmatched junction nucleotides: 4. The germline CDR1 and CDR2 sequences are SGHNT and YENEEA. The CDR3, as DNA: TGTGCCAGCAGCTTGGCGGGGGGGCGGTACAATGAGCAGTTCTTC. Its translation: CASSLAGGRYNEQFF.

V gene TRBV10-2 combines with J gene TRBJ2-3; 10 nucleotides line up with TRBD2. In germline, CDR1 is WSHSY, CDR2 SAAADI. Trimming cost V 0 bases and J 0 bases; bases outside gene matches: 9. CDR3 size: 19 residues. The CDR3 sequence is CASSESGSGGYTSTDTQYF. DNA of the CDR3: TGCGCCAGCAGTGAGTCTGGTAGCGGGGGGTACACTAGCACAGATACGCAGTATTTT.

The chain employs TRBV7-9 and TRBJ1-4, with 8 nucleotides matching TRBD1. Looked up from germline, CDR1 is SEHNR and CDR2 is FQNEAQ (reference sequence). V trimming: 3 bases; J trimming: 2 bases; junction bases outside the gene matches: 5. The CDR3 is made up of 16 amino acids. Here the CDR3 DNA reads TGTGCCAGCAGCTTTGGATCAGGGGGCACTAATGAAAAACTGTTTTTT. The encoded protein is CASSFGSGGTNEKLFF.

The table lists this clone with a few counts. The CDR3 loop reads CASTTGTTTNEKLFF. CDR3 DNA sequence: TGTGCCAGCACTACCGGGACAACAACTAATGAAAAACTGTTTTTT. This chain uses TRBV2 with TRBJ1-4; D is possibly TRBD1 (6 bases). V was clipped by 7 bases and J by 0 bases, with 12 bases between them. Germline lookup yields CDR1 SNHLY and CDR2 FYNNEI. The CDR3 covers 15 residues.

This sequence joins TRBV30 and TRBJ1-5; 9 positions agree with TRBD1. The V gene's germline CDR1 is GTSNPN and CDR2 SVGIG (reference sequence). Trimming removed 2 bases from V and 6 bases from J; junction bases left unmatched: 11. The CDR3 is 16 amino acids. CDR3 loop: CAWSKTGTGLGQPQHF. Here the CDR3 DNA reads TGTGCCTGGAGTAAAACCGGGACAGGGTTAGGTCAGCCCCAGCATTTT.

This chain joins TRBV2 and TRBJ2-7; 7 bases are shared with TRBD1. The germline V gene encodes CDR1 SNHLY and CDR2 FYNNEI. V trimming: 8 bases; J trimming: 5 bases; junction bases outside the gene matches: 6. The CDR3 is made up of 12 amino acids. The CDR3 loop is CASQTGDHEQYF. Written as DNA, the CDR3 is TGTGCCAGCCAAACAGGGGACCACGAGCAGTACTTC.

Worth noting for this clone: Other DNA sequences in the sample encode the same CDR3. The chain combines TRBV14 with TRBJ2-7; 7 bases agree with TRBD2. This CDR3 is 14 amino acids long. V gave up 1 base and J gave up 5 bases; unmatched junction bases: 5. The germline V gene has CDR1 SGHDN and CDR2 FVKESK. The CDR3 sequence: CASSQGGGFHEQYF. The CDR3 DNA is TGTGCCAGCAGCCAAGGGGGGGGTTTCCACGAGCAGTACTTC.

This chain connects TRBV5-5 to TRBJ1-1; TRBD1 matches at 8 bases. The length of the CDR3 is 13 residues. Germline lookup yields CDR1 SGHKS and CDR2 YYEKEE (reference sequence). V shed 1 base, J shed 8 bases, and the junction held 4 bases outside the gene matches. The CDR3 bases are TGTGCCAGCAGCTTGAACGGACAGGGCGAAGCTTTCTTT. Translation: CASSLNGQGEAFF.

The chain employs TRBV5-4 and TRBJ2-5; D may be TRBD2 (6 bases). This CDR3 is 13 amino acids long. Germline values: CDR1 SGHNT, CDR2 YYREEE (reference sequence). Trimming removed 5 bases from V and 5 bases from J, with 13 bases in between. The CDR3 sequence is CASRTQLAETQYF. The CDR3, as DNA: TGTGCCAGCAGAACACAGCTAGCGGAGACCCAGTACTTC.

The rearrangement uses TRBV11-2 and TRBJ2-1, with D possibly being TRBD2 (6 bases). The germline CDR1 and CDR2 sequences are SGHAT and FQNNGV. The CDR3 contains 16 residues. V lost 3 bases to trimming and J lost 0 bases, with 12 bases between them. The CDR3 DNA follows: TGTGCCAGCAGCTTCTACGGGGGTCTCTCCTACAATGAGCAGTTCTTC. It encodes CASSFYGGLSYNEQFF.

This clone was found once. In DNA form, the CDR3 reads TGTGCCAGCAAAGGGACAGGGAAGGGGAATCAGCCCCAGCATTTT. It specifies CASKGTGKGNQPQHF. This chain links TRBV6-5 with TRBJ1-5; the match to TRBD1 covers 9 bases. CDR1 and CDR2 from the germline V gene are MNHEY and SVGAGI. The CDR3 is 15 residues long. The V and J ends lost 7 bases and 4 bases, in that order; junction bases with no gene match: 8.

This chain links TRBV24-1 with TRBJ2-5; 12 bases match TRBD2. Germline V gives CDR1 KGHDR, CDR2 SFDVKD. The CDR3 covers 16 residues. Trimming at V came to 3 bases and at J to 4 bases, leaving 5 bases not matched to a gene. The CDR3 protein is CATSDPKTSGRETQYF. CDR3 bases: TGTGCCACCAGTGATCCGAAGACTAGCGGGAGAGAGACCCAGTACTTC.

The chain employs TRBV5-8 and TRBJ1-4; possibly TRBD1 for D (6 bases). Trimming left V 4 bases short and J 7 bases short, with 14 bases between. CDR3 length: 14 amino acids. Germline V CDR1 and CDR2: SGHTS, YDEGEE. CDR3 loop: CASSLGGAGEKLFF. In nucleotides, the CDR3 is TGTGCCAGCAGCCTTGGGGGCGCCGGTGAAAAACTGTTTTTT.

This clone was counted only a few times. V is TRBV7-2 and J is TRBJ1-5; the D gene is possibly TRBD1 (5 bases). Looked up from germline, CDR1 is SGHTA and CDR2 is FQGNSA. Trimming shortened V by 2 bases and J by 1 base, and 12 bases separated the two germline ends. The CDR3 is 16 amino acids. Here the CDR3 reads CASSLRAGSSNQPQHF. The DNA of the CDR3 is TGTGCCAGCAGCTTAAGAGCAGGGTCGAGCAATCAGCCCCAGCATTTT.

The rearrangement joins TRBV20-1 to TRBJ2-7; D ambiguous. V was trimmed by 5 bases and J by 6 bases, leaving 11 bases between them. This CDR3 has 11 amino acids. Germline assignment: CDR1 DFQATT and CDR2 SNEGSKA (reference sequence). The CDR3 reads CSAQATTEQYF. The CDR3 region has the DNA TGCAGTGCTCAAGCCACTACCGAGCAGTACTTC.